This T cell receptor (beta chain) was documented in a study of blood T cell repertoires in COVID-19. About the study: Collection of acute and convalescent COVID-19 samples took place in the United States, Italy and Spain. T cells, B-cell-depleted T cells, or PBMCs supplied cDNA or gDNA.

Trimming cost V 3 bases and J 7 bases, with 15 bases left between them. The germline V gene has CDR1 SEHNR and CDR2 FQNEAQ (reference sequence). CDR3 length: 15 residues. Using immunoSEQ multiplex PCR, the repertoire was profiled, and TCRdb retains in-frame clones only, with some absent. The data hold about 170,000 clones, with around 80% observed a single time. V is TRBV7-9 and J is TRBJ1-4, with D perhaps matching TRBD1 (6 bases). This receptor was obtained from a woman aged 65 to 85 in a cohort exposed to, infected with or recovered from COVID-19 (not recorded which). The specimen was PBMCs or T cells enriched from blood (not recorded which). CDR3 protein: CASSFQQGLVEKLFF. CDR3 DNA: TGTGCCAGCAGCTTTCAACAGGGTCTAGTTGAAAAACTGTTTTTT.